The subject of this entry is one TCR beta chain. Per the authors' pipeline: Amplified reference gene primers provided the basis for estimating nucleated cell counts. Generated by immunoSEQ multiplex PCR, the TCRdb table keeps only in-frame clones and is missing some. That table gives V, J and clone size, and the DNA gave D and trimming. The repertoire consists of under 200,000 clones, with around 90% occurring once and the leading ten covering 3% to 4.5%. This record belongs to a study of blood T cell repertoires in COVID-19. Study at large: Nucleic acid was either cDNA or gDNA, and it came from T cells, B-cell-depleted T cells, or PBMCs.

V trimming: 4 bases; J trimming: 2 bases; junction bases outside the gene matches: 5. The CDR3 has 15 amino acids. Germline CDR1 and CDR2: SGHTA and FQGNSA. This TCR derives from an older woman who had recovered from COVID-19. The material sequenced was peripheral blood. The rearrangement joins TRBV7-2 to TRBJ1-5; 7 positions agree with TRBD1. The CDR3, as DNA: TGTGCCAGCAGCTACAGGGGCTCGGGCAATCAGCCCCAGCATTTT. This translates into CASSYRGSGNQPQHF.